This TCR beta chain was identified in a study of early T cells in non-severe SARS-CoV-2 infection. Notes on the study in general: The study's VDJdb matching favored anti-spike CD8 responses and missed private and CD4 specificities.

This CDR3 spans 14 amino acids. The V end was cut by 7 bases, the J end by 4 bases, with 16 bases between. Per germline, CDR1 SGHRS and CDR2 YFSETQ. Individual cDNA molecules carried attached unique molecular identifiers. TCRdb redid the calling of the 5' RACE reads with MiXCR, one entry per CDR3 protein. The sample comprises about 77,000 distinct CDR3 sequences, 8.5% to 10% of which are singletons, and approximately 4.9% rests with the top ten. Remarks on this clonotype: Its target is unknown.

This chain uses TRBV5-1 with TRBJ2-3, with D perhaps being TRBD1 or TRBD2 (5 bases each). Sequenced: whole blood. This clonotype was sampled from an adult who was a healthcare worker with PCR-confirmed SARS-CoV-2 infection or an uninfected control (not recorded which). DNA of the CDR3: TGCGCCAGCTCGAATCCACGGGGCGCAGATACGCAGTATTTT. Translation gives CASSNPRGADTQYF.